Sequencing of this T cell receptor beta chain was carried out in a study of T cells of healthy individuals. This clonotype was recorded at least ten times. TCRdb reanalysed the 5' RACE reads using MiXCR and keeps one entry per CDR3 protein. The table records 35,000 to 45,000 distinct CDR3 sequences, about 4.2% of them present only once. Trimming stripped 2 bases from V and 0 bases from J, with 19 bases between. In germline, CDR1 is MNHNS, CDR2 SASEGT. This CDR3 is built from 18 residues. J is TRBJ1-2 and V is TRBV6-1; D call uncertain. The clonotype comes from a human donor in good health. For the CDR3, the DNA is TGTGCCAGCAGTGAAAGGCTGGATAGGGAGATTGCTAACTATGGCTACACCTTC. Its translation: CASSERLDREIANYGYTF.